This TCR beta chain was observed in a study of cytomegalovirus exposure and HLA in healthy donors. The PCR made use of 60 Vbeta and 13 Jbeta primers. Only in-frame clones appear in the TCRdb table, and some are missing; sequencing was by immunoSEQ multiplex PCR. Here the sample table reports around 140,000 clones. As to this clone: The antigen remains unidentified.

Regarding the study as a whole: A later analysis linked some 18,000 TCR beta sequences to HLA alleles at 0.05 false discovery rate.

Germline V CDR1 and CDR2: SNHLY, FYNNEI. This CDR3 comprises 14 residues. The V and J ends lost 1 base and 4 bases respectively, with 10 bases between them. This receptor was identified in a woman in her late teens or twenties in good health and CMV-seronegative. The J gene is TRBJ1-2, the V gene TRBV2, with D perhaps matching TRBD1 (6 bases). Input material: PBMCs. Written as DNA, the CDR3 is TGTGCCAGCAGTGAAGGACAGGTGATCTATGGCTACACCTTC. Protein product: CASSEGQVIYGYTF.